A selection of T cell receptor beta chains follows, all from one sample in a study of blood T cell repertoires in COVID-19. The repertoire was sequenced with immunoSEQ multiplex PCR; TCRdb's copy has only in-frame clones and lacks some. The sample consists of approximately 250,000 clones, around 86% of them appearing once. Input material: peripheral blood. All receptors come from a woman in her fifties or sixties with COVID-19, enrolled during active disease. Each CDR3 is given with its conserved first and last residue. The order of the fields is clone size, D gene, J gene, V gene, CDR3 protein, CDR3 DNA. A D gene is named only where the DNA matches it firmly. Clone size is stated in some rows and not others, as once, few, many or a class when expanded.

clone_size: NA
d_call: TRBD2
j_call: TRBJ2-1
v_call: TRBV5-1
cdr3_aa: CASSILLAGDYNEQFF
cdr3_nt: TGCGCCAGCAGCATTCTACTAGCGGGGGACTACAATGAGCAGTTCTTC

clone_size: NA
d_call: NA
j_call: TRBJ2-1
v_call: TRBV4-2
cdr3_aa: CASSQDGRAGSYNEQFF
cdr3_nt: TGTGCCAGCAGCCAAGATGGAAGGGCGGGATCCTACAATGAGCAGTTCTTC

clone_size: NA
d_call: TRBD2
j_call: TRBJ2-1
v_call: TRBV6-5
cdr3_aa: CASRLSGRYNEQFF
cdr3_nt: TGTGCCAGCAGACTTAGCGGGAGATACAATGAGCAGTTCTTC

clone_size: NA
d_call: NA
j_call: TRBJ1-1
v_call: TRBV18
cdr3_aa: CASSPGVNTEAFF
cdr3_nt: TGTGCCAGCTCACCAGGAGTGAACACTGAAGCTTTCTTT

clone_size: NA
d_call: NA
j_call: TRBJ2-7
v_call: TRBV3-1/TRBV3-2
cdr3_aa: CASSRGRGSYEQYF
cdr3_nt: TGTGCCAGCAGCCGGGGCAGAGGATCTTACGAGCAGTACTTC

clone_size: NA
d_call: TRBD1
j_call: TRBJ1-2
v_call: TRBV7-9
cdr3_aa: CASSDRDSLDTNYGYTF
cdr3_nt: TGTGCCAGCAGCGACCGGGACAGCCTCGATACTAACTATGGCTACACCTTC

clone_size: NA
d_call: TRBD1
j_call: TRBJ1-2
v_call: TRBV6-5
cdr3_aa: CASSTGTGVFDGYTF
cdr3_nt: TGTGCCAGCAGTACCGGGACAGGGGTGTTTGATGGCTACACCTTC

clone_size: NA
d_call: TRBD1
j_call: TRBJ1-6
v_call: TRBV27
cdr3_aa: CASSLRTGTGARNSPLHF
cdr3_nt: TGTGCCAGCAGTCTCCGGACAGGGACTGGCGCTCGGAATTCACCCCTCCACTTT

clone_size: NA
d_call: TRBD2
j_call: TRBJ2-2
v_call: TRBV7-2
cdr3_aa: CASSQGLTYTGELFF
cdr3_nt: TGTGCCAGCAGCCAGGGACTAACATACACCGGGGAGCTGTTTTTT

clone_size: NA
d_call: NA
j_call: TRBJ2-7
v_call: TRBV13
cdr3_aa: CASRTRNSYEQYF
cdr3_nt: TGTGCCAGCAGGACAAGAAACTCCTACGAGCAGTACTTC

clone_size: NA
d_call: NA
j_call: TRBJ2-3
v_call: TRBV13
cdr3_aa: CASSPLGDAGSDTQYF
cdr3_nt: TGTGCCAGCAGCCCCCTGGGGGACGCGGGGTCAGATACGCAGTATTTT

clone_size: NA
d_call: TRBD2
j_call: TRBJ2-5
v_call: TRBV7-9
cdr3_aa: CASILNAGGVETQYF
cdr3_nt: TGTGCCAGCATCCTCAACGCGGGAGGGGTAGAGACCCAGTACTTC

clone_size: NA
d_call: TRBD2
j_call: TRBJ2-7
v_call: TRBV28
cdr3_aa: CASSWTSAATYEQYF
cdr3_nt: TGTGCCAGCAGCTGGACTAGCGCGGCTACCTACGAGCAGTACTTC

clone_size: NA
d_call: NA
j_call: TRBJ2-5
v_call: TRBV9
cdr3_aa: CASSQVPGVGETQYF
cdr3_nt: TGTGCCAGCAGTCAAGTACCGGGAGTGGGTGAGACCCAGTACTTC

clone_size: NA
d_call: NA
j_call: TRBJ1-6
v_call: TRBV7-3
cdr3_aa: CASSLSQGSPLHF
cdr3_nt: TGTGCCAGCAGCTTAAGTCAGGGCTCACCCCTCCACTTT

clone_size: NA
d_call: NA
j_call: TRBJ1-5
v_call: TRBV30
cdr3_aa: CAWSHGPRPSNQPQHF
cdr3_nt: TGTGCCTGGAGCCACGGTCCACGCCCAAGCAATCAGCCCCAGCATTTT

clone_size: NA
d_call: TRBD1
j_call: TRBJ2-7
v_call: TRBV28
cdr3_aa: CASSRPGTGTYEQYF
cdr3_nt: TGTGCCAGCAGTCGCCCCGGGACAGGGACCTACGAGCAGTACTTC

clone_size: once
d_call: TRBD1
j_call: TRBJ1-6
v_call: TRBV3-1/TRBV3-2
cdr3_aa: CASSQGDRSNSPLHF
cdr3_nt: TGTGCCAGCAGCCAAGGGGACAGGAGTAATTCACCCCTCCACTTT

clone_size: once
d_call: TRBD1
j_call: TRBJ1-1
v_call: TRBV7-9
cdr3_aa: CASSAGQGKAFF
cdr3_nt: TGTGCCAGCAGCGCAGGACAGGGAAAAGCTTTCTTT

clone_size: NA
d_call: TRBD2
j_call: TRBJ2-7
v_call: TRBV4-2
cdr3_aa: CASSQLRASGTVRDEQYF
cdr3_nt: TGTGCCAGCAGCCAACTTCGGGCTAGCGGGACCGTACGGGACGAGCAGTACTTC

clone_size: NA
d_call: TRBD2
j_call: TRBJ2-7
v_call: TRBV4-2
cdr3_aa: CASSQGLAGAYEQYF
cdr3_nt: TGTGCCAGCAGCCAGGGACTAGCGGGAGCCTACGAGCAGTACTTC

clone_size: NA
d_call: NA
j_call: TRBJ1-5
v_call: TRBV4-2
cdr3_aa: CASSQDLGGGQPQHF
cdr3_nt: TGTGCCAGCAGCCAAGATTTGGGAGGAGGACAGCCCCAGCATTTT

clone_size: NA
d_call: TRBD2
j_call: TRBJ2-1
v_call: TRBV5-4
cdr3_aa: CASSRVGSGRSHNEQFF
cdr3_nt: TGTGCCAGCAGCCGGGTGGGGAGCGGGAGGTCCCACAATGAGCAGTTCTTC

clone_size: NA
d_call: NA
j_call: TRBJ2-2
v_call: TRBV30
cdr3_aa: CAHAGTPNTGELFF
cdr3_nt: TGTGCCCACGCCGGGACACCGAACACCGGGGAGCTGTTTTTT

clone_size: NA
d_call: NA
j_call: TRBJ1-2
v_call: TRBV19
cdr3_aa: CANTTGNYGYTF
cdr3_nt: TGTGCCAACACAACAGGTAACTATGGCTACACCTTC

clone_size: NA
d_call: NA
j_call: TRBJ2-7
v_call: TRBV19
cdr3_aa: CATAGQPSYEQYF
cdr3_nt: TGTGCCACCGCGGGACAGCCGTCCTACGAGCAGTACTTC

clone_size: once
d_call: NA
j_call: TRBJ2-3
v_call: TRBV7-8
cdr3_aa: CASSLSAGGASTDTQYF
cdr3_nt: TGTGCCAGCAGCTTAAGCGCGGGCGGTGCCTCCACAGATACGCAGTATTTT

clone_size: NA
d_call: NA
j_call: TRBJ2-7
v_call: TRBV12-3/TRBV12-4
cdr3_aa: CASSLTGYEQYF
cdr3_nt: TGTGCCAGCAGTTTAACGGGCTACGAGCAGTACTTC

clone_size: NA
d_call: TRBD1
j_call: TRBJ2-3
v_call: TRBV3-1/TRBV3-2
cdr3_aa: CASSQKQGNTQYF
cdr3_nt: TGTGCCAGCAGCCAAAAACAGGGGAATACGCAGTATTTT

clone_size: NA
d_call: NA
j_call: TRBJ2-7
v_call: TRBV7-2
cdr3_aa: CASNPNGIGNEQYF
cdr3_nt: TGTGCCAGCAACCCTAACGGGATCGGAAACGAGCAGTACTTC

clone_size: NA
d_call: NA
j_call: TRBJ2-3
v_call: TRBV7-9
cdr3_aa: CASSLGRGQYDTQYF
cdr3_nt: TGTGCCAGCAGCTTAGGGCGGGGGCAGTACGATACGCAGTATTTT

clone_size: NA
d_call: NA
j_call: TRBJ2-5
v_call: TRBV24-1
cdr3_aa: CATSDPRGDIQETQYF
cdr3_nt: TGTGCCACCAGTGATCCCCGGGGGGACATCCAAGAGACCCAGTACTTC

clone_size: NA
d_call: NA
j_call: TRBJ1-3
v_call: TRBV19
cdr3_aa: CASSTPRSLVDTIYF
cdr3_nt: TGTGCCAGTTCTACCCCCAGGTCTCTCGTCGACACCATATATTTT

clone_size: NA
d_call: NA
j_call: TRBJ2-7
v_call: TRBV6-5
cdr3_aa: CASSPGGTYEQYF
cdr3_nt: TGTGCCAGCAGCCCCGGCGGTACCTACGAGCAGTACTTC

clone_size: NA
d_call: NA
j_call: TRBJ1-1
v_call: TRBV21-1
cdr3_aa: CASSQDRGPNTEAFF
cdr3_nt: TGTGCCAGCAGTCAGGACAGGGGGCCTAACACTGAAGCTTTCTTT

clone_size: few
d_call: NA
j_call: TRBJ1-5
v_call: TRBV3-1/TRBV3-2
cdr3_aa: CASSQRGSNQPQHF
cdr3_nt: TGTGCCAGCAGCCAAAGGGGGAGTAATCAGCCCCAGCATTTT